The source of this T cell receptor (beta chain) is a study of shared clonotypes between healthy human individuals. Study as a whole: CD4 naive cells filled three plates per donor, CD4 memory three, CD8 naive two and CD8 memory one.

CDR3 length: 12 amino acids. The germline CDR1 and CDR2 sequences are MDHEN and SYDVKM. Trimming cost V 3 bases and J 1 base, with 4 bases left between them. The healthy adult donors were HIV-negative and reported no recent acute infections or vaccinations. It was at deep level that the assay was run. Around 200 ng DNA, around 30,000 T cell genomes, went into each sorted-subset replicate PCR. Some clones are missing from TCRdb's copy, which holds only in-frame ones; the method was immunoSEQ multiplex PCR. Of about 2 million clones listed, 95% were seen once; the top ten hold about 0.13%. As regards this clone: In the same sample, other DNA sequences code for this CDR3.

This receptor was identified in a man in his late teens or twenties in good health. The gene calls are TRBV28 and TRBJ2-7; D is ambiguous. The sequencing input was naive CD4+ T cells sorted from blood. Noted subset: CD45RA+ positively selected. CDR3 sequence reads: CASSFSSYEQYF. CDR3 in DNA: TGTGCCAGCAGTTTTTCATCCTACGAGCAGTACTTC.